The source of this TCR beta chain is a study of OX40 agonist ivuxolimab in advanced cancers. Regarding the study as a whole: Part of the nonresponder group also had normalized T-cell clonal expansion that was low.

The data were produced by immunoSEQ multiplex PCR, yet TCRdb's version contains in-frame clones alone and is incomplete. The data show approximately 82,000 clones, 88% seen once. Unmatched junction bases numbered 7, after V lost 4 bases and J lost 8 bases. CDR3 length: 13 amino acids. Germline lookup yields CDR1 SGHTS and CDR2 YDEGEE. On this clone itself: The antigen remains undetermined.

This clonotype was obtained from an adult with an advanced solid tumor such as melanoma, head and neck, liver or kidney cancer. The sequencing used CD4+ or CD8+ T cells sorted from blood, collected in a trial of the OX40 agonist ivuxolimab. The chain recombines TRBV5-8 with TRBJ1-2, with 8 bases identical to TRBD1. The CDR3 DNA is TGTGCCAGCAGCCGTTTGACAGGGGAAGGCTACACCTTC. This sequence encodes CASSRLTGEGYTF.